This T cell receptor beta chain was sequenced for a study of OX40 agonist ivuxolimab in advanced cancers. Study-wide results and limits: Certain nonresponders likewise exhibited a low normalized T-cell clonal expansion. At doses 0.1 to 3.0 mg/kg, CD4+ and CD8+ clones expanded. The study found that CD8+ T cells averaged more expanded clones than CD4+.

The trim removed 0 bases at V and 4 bases at J, leaving 1 base unmatched. The CDR3 length is 14 residues. CDR1 is SGHRS, CDR2 YFSETQ, per germline. In the case of this clone: Its antigen is not known.

Assay used: immunoSEQ multiplex PCR; TCRdb lists only in-frame clones, some missing. The data contain tens of thousands of clones, about nine tenths of them singletons. This TCR was recovered from an adult with an advanced solid tumor such as melanoma, head and neck, liver or kidney cancer. The specimen comprised CD4+ or CD8+ T cells sorted from blood, sampled in a trial of the OX40 agonist ivuxolimab. V is TRBV5-1 and J is TRBJ1-1, with TRBD1 matching 9 bases. CDR3 DNA: TGCGCCAGCAGCTTGGGACAGGGGGGCACTGAAGCTTTCTTT. It specifies CASSLGQGGTEAFF.